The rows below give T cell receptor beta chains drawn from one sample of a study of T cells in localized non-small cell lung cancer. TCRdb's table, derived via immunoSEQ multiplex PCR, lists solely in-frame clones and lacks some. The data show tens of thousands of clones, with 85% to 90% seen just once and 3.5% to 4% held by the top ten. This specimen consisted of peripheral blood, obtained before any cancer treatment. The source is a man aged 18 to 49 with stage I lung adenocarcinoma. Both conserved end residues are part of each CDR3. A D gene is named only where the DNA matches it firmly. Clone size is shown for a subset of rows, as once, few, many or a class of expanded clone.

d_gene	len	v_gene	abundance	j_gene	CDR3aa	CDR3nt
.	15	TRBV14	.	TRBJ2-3	CASSQDVYSTDTQYF	TGTGCCAGCAGCCAAGATGTATATTCCACAGATACGCAGTATTTT
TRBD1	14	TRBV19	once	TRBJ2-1	CASSRQGADNEQFF	TGTGCCAGTAGTAGACAGGGGGCTGACAATGAGCAGTTCTTC
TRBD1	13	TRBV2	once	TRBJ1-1	CASQGYRGLEAFF	TGTGCCAGCCAGGGGTACAGGGGCCTTGAAGCTTTCTTT
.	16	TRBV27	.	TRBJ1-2	CASSLSSLGGVGGYTF	TGTGCCAGCAGTTTATCCTCCCTCGGGGGGGTTGGTGGCTACACCTTC
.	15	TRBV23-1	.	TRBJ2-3	CASSQSISSTDTQYF	TGCGCCAGCAGTCAATCTATATCTAGCACAGATACGCAGTATTTT
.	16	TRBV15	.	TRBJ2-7	CATSRATGGPSYEQYF	TGTGCCACCAGCAGAGCCACTGGGGGACCCTCCTACGAGCAGTACTTC
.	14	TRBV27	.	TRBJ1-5	CASRRAGRDQPQHF	TGTGCCAGCAGGCGAGCGGGGCGGGATCAGCCCCAGCATTTT
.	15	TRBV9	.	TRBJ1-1	CASSGGGRMNTEAFF	TGTGCCAGCAGCGGAGGGGGACGGATGAACACTGAAGCTTTCTTT
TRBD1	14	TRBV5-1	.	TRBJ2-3	CASSLEDRRDTQYF	TGCGCCAGCAGCTTGGAGGACAGGCGCGATACGCAGTATTTT
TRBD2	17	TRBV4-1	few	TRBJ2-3	CASSQTHGGGIAETQYF	TGCGCCAGCAGCCAAACCCACGGGGGGGGGATAGCAGAAACGCAGTATTTT
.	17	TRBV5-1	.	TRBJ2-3	CASSLDRGRGRSDTQYF	TGCGCCAGCAGCCTAGACCGGGGCAGGGGGAGGTCAGATACGCAGTATTTT
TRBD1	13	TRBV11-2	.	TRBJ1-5	CASSFDRAQPQHF	TGTGCCAGCAGCTTTGACAGGGCTCAGCCCCAGCATTTT
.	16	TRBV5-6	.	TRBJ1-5	CASSSQGDYSNQPQHF	TGTGCCAGCAGCTCTCAGGGTGACTATAGCAATCAGCCCCAGCATTTT
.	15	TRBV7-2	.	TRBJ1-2	CASSLVGQGNYGYTF	TGTGCCAGCAGCTTAGTGGGGCAGGGCAATTATGGCTACACCTTC
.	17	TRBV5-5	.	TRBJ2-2	CASSYTGTRAVTGELFF	TGTGCCAGCAGCTACACCGGGACTCGGGCGGTCACCGGGGAGCTGTTTTTT
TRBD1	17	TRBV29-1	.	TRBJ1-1	CSVEAPRDREWNTEAFF	TGCAGCGTTGAAGCCCCCCGGGACAGGGAATGGAACACTGAAGCTTTCTTT
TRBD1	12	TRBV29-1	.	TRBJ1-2	CSVAMGQGGYTF	TGCAGCGTTGCAATGGGACAGGGTGGCTACACCTTC
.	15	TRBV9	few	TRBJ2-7	CASSVAPGVGYEQYF	TGTGCCAGCAGCGTAGCTCCAGGGGTCGGCTACGAGCAGTACTTC
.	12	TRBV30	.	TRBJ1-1	CAWSRMNTEAFF	TGTGCCTGGTCCAGGATGAACACTGAAGCTTTCTTT
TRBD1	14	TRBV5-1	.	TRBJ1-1	CASTRTGMNTEAFF	TGCGCCAGCACCCGGACAGGTATGAACACTGAAGCTTTCTTT
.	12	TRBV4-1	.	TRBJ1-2	CASSMGLDGYTF	TGCGCCAGCAGCATGGGACTCGATGGCTACACCTTC
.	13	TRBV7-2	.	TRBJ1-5	CASSNKQGQPQHF	TGTGCCAGCAGCAACAAACAGGGTCAGCCCCAGCATTTT
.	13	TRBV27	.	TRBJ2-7	CASSHGQSYEQYF	TGTGCCAGCAGTCATGGACAGAGCTACGAGCAGTACTTC
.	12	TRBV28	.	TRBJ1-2	CASSLTGHGYTF	TGTGCCAGCAGTTTAACAGGTCATGGCTACACCTTC
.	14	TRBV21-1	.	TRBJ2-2	CASSAQFGTGELFF	TGTGCCAGCAGTGCCCAGTTCGGCACCGGGGAGCTGTTTTTT
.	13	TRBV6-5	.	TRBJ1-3	CASSYSEGNTIYF	TGTGCCAGCAGTTACTCGGAGGGAAACACCATATATTTT
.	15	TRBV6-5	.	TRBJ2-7	CASSYFRGRSYEQYF	TGTGCCAGCAGTTACTTCCGCGGCCGATCCTACGAGCAGTACTTC
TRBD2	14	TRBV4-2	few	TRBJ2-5	CASSQGGGQETQYF	TGTGCCAGCAGCCAAGGGGGGGGGCAAGAGACCCAGTACTTC
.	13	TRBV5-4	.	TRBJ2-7	CASSLGQGDEQYF	TGTGCCAGCAGCTTGGGCCAGGGAGACGAGCAGTACTTC
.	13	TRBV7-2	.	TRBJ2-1	CASSFNPGTYTFF	TGTGCCAGCAGCTTTAACCCCGGGACGTATACGTTCTTC
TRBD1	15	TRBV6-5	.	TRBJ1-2	CASSTWTGTNYGYTF	TGTGCCAGCAGTACTTGGACAGGAACCAACTATGGCTACACCTTC
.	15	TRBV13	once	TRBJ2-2	CASSFGEVEAGELFF	TGTGCCAGCAGCTTTGGGGAGGTGGAGGCCGGGGAGCTGTTTTTT
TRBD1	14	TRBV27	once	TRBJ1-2	CASSSPSDRAGYTF	TGTGCCAGCAGTTCTCCCTCTGACAGGGCCGGCTACACCTTC
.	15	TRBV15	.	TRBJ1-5	CATSRGKGPGQPQHF	TGTGCCACCAGCAGAGGAAAGGGGCCCGGGCAGCCCCAGCATTTT
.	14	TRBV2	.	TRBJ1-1	CASSERGGNTEAFF	TGTGCCAGCAGTGAACGGGGGGGGAACACTGAAGCTTTCTTT
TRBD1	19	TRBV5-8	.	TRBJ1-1	CASSLSPGTGRLGNTEAFF	TGTGCCAGCAGCCTTTCACCCGGGACAGGACGTTTAGGAAACACTGAAGCTTTCTTT
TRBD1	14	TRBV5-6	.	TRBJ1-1	CASSFRTGKTEAFF	TGTGCCAGCAGCTTCCGGACAGGGAAAACTGAAGCTTTCTTT
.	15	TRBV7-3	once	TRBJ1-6	CASRSGSSYNSPLHF	TGTGCCAGCAGGTCAGGGAGCTCCTATAATTCACCCCTCCACTTT
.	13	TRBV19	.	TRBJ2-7	CASSPGPVYEQYF	TGTGCCAGTAGTCCCGGACCGGTCTACGAGCAGTACTTC
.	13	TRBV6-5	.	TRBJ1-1	CASSPAGRTEAFF	TGTGCCAGCAGCCCCGCGGGGAGAACTGAAGCTTTCTTT
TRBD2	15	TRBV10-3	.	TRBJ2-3	CAISSSGAFTDTQYF	TGTGCCATCAGTTCGAGCGGGGCCTTCACAGATACGCAGTATTTT
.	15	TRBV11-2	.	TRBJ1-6	CASSSTRGYNSPLHF	TGTGCCAGCAGCTCAACCCGGGGTTATAATTCACCCCTCCACTTT
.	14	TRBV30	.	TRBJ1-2	CASDVYRNGYGYTF	TGTGCCTCGGACGTCTACCGTAACGGATATGGCTACACCTTC
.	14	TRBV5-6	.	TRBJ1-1	CASSLQGVYTEAFF	TGTGCCAGCAGCCTCCAAGGGGTATACACTGAAGCTTTCTTT
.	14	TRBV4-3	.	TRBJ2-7	CASSQDYGDYEQYF	TGCGCCAGCAGCCAAGATTATGGGGACTACGAGCAGTACTTC
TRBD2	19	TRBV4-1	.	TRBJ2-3	CASSQDPPGPSGGADTQYF	TGCGCCAGCAGCCAAGATCCCCCAGGACCCAGCGGGGGGGCAGATACGCAGTATTTT
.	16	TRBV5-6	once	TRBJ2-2	CASSELGLGNTGELFF	TGTGCCAGCAGCGAGCTTGGTCTAGGGAACACCGGGGAGCTGTTTTTT
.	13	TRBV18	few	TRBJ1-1	CASSSQRNTEAFF	TGTGCCAGCTCATCCCAACGGAACACTGAAGCTTTCTTT
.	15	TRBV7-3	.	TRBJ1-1	CASSLTGLMNTEAFF	TGTGCCAGCAGCTTAACTGGACTGATGAACACTGAAGCTTTCTTT
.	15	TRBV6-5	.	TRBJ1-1	CASRGGQGYNTEAFF	TGTGCCAGCAGGGGGGGGCAGGGTTATAACACTGAAGCTTTCTTT
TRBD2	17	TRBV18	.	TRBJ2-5	CASSPTKGGGAGETQYF	TGTGCCAGCTCACCAACCAAAGGCGGGGGGGCCGGAGAGACCCAGTACTTC
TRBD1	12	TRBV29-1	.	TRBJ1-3	CSVTGGGNTIYF	TGCAGCGTTACAGGGGGCGGAAACACCATATATTTT
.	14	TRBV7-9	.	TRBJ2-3	CASSLVILGNTQYF	TGTGCCAGCAGCTTAGTAATACTGGGCAATACGCAGTATTTT
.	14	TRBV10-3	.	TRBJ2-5	CAISDSGDQETQYF	TGTGCCATCAGTGATTCTGGGGACCAAGAGACCCAGTACTTC
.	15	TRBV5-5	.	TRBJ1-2	CASSLEVGQHYGYTF	TGTGCCAGCAGCTTGGAGGTGGGGCAACACTATGGCTACACCTTC
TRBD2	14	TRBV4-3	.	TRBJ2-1	CASSPWTSTDEQFF	TGCGCCAGCAGCCCATGGACTAGCACCGATGAGCAGTTCTTC
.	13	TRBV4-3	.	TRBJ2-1	CASSPGHHNEQFF	TGCGCCAGCAGCCCTGGACACCACAATGAGCAGTTCTTC
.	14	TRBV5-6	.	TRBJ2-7	CASSLDSSRSEQYF	TGTGCCAGCAGCCTGGACAGCAGCCGGAGCGAGCAGTACTTC
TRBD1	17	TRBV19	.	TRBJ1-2	CASSIAVGQGAYYGYTF	TGTGCCAGTAGTATCGCAGTTGGACAGGGGGCTTACTATGGCTACACCTTC